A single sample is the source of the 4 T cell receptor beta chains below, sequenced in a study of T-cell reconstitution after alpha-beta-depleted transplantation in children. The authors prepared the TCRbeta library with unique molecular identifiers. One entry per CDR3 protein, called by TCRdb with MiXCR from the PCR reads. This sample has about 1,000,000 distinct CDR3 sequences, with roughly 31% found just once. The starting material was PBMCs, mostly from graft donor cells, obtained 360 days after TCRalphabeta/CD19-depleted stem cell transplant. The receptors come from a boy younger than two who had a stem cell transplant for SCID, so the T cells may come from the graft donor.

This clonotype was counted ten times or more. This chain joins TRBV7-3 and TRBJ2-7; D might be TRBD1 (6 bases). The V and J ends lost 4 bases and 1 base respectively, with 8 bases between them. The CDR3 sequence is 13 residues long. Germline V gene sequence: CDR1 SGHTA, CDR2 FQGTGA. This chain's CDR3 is CASSWDISYEQYF. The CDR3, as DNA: TGTGCCAGCAGCTGGGACATTTCCTACGAGCAGTACTTC. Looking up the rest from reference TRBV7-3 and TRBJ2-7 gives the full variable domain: GAGVSQTPSNKVTEKGKYVELRCDPISGHTALYWYRQSLGQGPEFLIYFQGTGAADDSGLPNDRFFAVRPEGSVSTLKIQRTERGDSAVYLCASSWDISYEQYFGPGTRLTVT.

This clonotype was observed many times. The CDR3 loop is CASSLDRFANEKLFF. In DNA, the CDR3 is TGTGCCAGCAGCTTGGACAGGTTCGCTAATGAAAAACTGTTTTTT. The rearrangement links TRBV5-5 to TRBJ1-4, with D possibly TRBD1 on 5 matching bases. Trimming cost V 0 bases and J 3 bases, with 9 bases left between them. This CDR3 is built from 15 residues. The germline gives CDR1 SGHKS, CDR2 YYEKEE (reference sequence).

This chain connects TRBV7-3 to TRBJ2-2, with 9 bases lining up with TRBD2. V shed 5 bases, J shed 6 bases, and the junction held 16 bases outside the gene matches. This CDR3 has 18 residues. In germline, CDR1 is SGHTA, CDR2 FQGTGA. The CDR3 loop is CASSTSPIAGDSSGELFF. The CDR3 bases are TGTGCCAGCAGCACCTCTCCGATAGCGGGAGATTCATCCGGGGAGCTGTTTTTT.

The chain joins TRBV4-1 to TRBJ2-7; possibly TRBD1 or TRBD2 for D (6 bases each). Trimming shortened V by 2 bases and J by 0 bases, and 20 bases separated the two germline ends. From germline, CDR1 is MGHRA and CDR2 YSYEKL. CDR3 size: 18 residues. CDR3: CASSQFWSGGRGSYEQYF. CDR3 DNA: TGCGCCAGCAGCCAATTTTGGTCCGGGGGCCGGGGCTCCTACGAGCAGTACTTC.